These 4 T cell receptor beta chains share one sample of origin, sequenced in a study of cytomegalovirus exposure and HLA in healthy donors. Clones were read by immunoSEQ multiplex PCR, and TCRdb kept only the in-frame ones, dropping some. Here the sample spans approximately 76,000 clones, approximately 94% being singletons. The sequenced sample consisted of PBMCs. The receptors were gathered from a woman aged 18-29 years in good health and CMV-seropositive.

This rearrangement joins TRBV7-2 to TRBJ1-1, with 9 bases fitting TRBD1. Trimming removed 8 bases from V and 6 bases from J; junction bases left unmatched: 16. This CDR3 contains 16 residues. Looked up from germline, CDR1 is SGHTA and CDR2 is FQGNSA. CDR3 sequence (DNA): TGTGCCAGCTCTCAAACCGGGACAGGGCAAATCTCTGAAGCTTTCTTT. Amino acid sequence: CASSQTGTGQISEAFF.

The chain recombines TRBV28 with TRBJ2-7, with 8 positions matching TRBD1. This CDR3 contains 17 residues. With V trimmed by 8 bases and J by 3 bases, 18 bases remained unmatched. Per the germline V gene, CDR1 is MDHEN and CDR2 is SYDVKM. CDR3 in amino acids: CASPTPQGASSLYEQYF. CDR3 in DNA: TGTGCCAGCCCAACGCCCCAGGGGGCGAGCTCTCTCTACGAGCAGTACTTC.

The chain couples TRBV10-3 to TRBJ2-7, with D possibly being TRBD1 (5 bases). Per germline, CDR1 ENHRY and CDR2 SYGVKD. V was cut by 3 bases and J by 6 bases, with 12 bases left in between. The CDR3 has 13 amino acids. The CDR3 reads CAISDVLQGEQYF. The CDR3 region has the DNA TGTGCCATCAGTGACGTTCTCCAGGGCGAGCAGTACTTC.

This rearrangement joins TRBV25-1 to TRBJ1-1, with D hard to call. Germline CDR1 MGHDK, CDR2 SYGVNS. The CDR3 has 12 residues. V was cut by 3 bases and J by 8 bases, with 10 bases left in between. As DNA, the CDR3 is TGTGCCAGCAGTGAGAACTTTTCGGAAGCTTTCTTT. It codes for CASSENFSEAFF.